These 21 T cell receptor beta chains were all obtained from the same sample, sequenced in a study of tumor-infiltrating lymphocytes in primary liver carcinoma. Researchers generated TCR beta cDNA from approximately 500 ng of total RNA, relying on a constant-region primer. It was through three nested multiplex PCR rounds of slightly modified ARM-PCR that TCR beta libraries arose. Amplification in the first two PCR rounds was performed using TRBV1-TRBV30 forward primers and a C-beta reverse primer for approximately 10 cycles each. Using its own MiXCR run on the multiplex PCR reads, TCRdb lists one record per CDR3 protein. In the table there are 320,000 or so distinct CDR3 sequences, more than 55% of which are singletons. Germline DNA was extracted too, while blood RNA derived from unsorted whole blood. The material sequenced was peripheral blood. These receptors were obtained from a middle-aged man with primary liver carcinoma and hepatitis B virus infection.

Of note for this clonotype: One junction end disagrees with the germline gene, perhaps due to a read error. V and J are TRBV29-1 and TRBJ1-2; D might be TRBD1 (5 bases). CDR3 size: 11 residues. Germline V CDR1 and CDR2: SQVTM, ANQGSEA. The CDR3 region has the DNA TGTAGCGTTAATACGGGGCGCGGCTACACCTTC. The encoded protein is CSVNTGRGYTF.

Comments on this clonotype: A clone one base away is much larger, so this may be a read error. This rearrangement joins TRBV6-5 to TRBJ1-1; D not certain. This CDR3 is 14 amino acids long. Trimming pared 6 bases from V and 0 bases from J, leaving 11 bases between. Germline V gene lookup returns CDR1 MNHEY and CDR2 SVGAGI. CDR3 residues: CASSQEQMNTEAFF. CDR3 in DNA: TGTGCCAGCAGCCAGGAACAGATGAACACTGAAGCTTTCTTT.

Note on this clonotype: At one boundary the junction diverges from the germline segment, which might be a read error. The chain joins TRBV11-1 to TRBJ2-7; 11 nucleotides align to TRBD1. CDR3 length equals 13 residues. Per the germline V gene, CDR1 is SGHAT and CDR2 is FQDESV (reference sequence). In DNA form, the CDR3 reads TGTACCAGCAGCTGGGACAGGGGGAGCAAGCAGTACTTC. It translates to CTSSWDRGSKQYF.

Turning to this clonotype: The CDR3 carries no conserved terminal phenylalanine or tryptophan, so it likely arises from a read error. CDR3 nucleotides: TGCGCCAGCAACCAGTCAGGACTAGCGGGAGTTGGTGGTCAAGAGACCCAGTACTCC. Translated, it gives CASNQSGLAGVGGQETQYS. This rearrangement joins TRBV4-1 to TRBJ2-5; 13 nucleotides match TRBD2. Trimming at V came to 7 bases and at J to 2 bases, leaving 16 bases not matched to a gene. The CDR3 covers 19 residues. Per germline, CDR1 MGHRA and CDR2 YSYEKL.

This clonotype was recorded a few times. This rearrangement joins TRBV6-1 to TRBJ2-3; perhaps TRBD1 as D (6 bases). The V gene lost 7 bases and the J gene lost 1 base, with 15 bases spanning the gap. Germline CDR1 and CDR2: MNHNS and SASEGT. This CDR3 is built from 15 residues. The CDR3 DNA reads as TGTGCCAGCACCCCGACAGGTCACCGCACAGATACGCAGTATTTT. Amino acids: CASTPTGHRTDTQYF.

Notes on this clonotype: A junction end diverges from the germline sequence, so it may reflect a read error. The V call is TRBV6-2 or TRBV6-3, the J call TRBJ2-5, with TRBD2 matching over 7 bases. Germline V gene sequence: CDR1 MNHEY, CDR2 SVGEGT. This CDR3 contains 17 residues. CDR3 nucleotide sequence: TGTGCCATCCTCACCCCCCCTCGCGGGAGTATGATGGGGACCCAGTGCTTC. Translation: CAILTPPRGSMMGTQCF.

On this clonotype: Because the CDR3 is missing its conserved closing phenylalanine or tryptophan, this is likely a read error. V gene TRBV6-1 combines with J gene TRBJ2-1; D gene uncertain. The germline gives CDR1 MNHNS, CDR2 SASEGT. The CDR3 runs 14 residues. The CDR3: CASRRMNPYNGQFS. As DNA, the CDR3 is TGTGCCAGCAGGAGGATGAACCCCTACAATGGGCAGTTCTCC.

This chain connects TRBV4-1 to TRBJ1-6, with a possible D match to TRBD1 (5 bases). The CDR3 loop spans 15 amino acids. Germline V gene sequence: CDR1 MGHRA, CDR2 YSYEKL. Trimming took 1 base from V and 9 from J, leaving 13 bases between them. CDR3 nucleotide sequence: TGCGCCAGCAGCCAAGGACCGGGGGTTAGTTCACCCCTCCACTTT. As protein: CASSQGPGVSSPLHF.

The table lists this clonotype with a few counts. This rearrangement joins TRBV5-1 to TRBJ1-4, with 7 nucleotides matching TRBD1. The CDR3 is 15 residues long. The germline V gene has CDR1 SGHRS and CDR2 YFSETQ. J was trimmed by 4 bases and V by 4 bases; bases with no gene match: 7. This chain's CDR3 is CASSPRDSGNEKLFF. CDR3 coding DNA: TGCGCCAGCAGCCCCCGGGACAGTGGTAATGAAAAACTGTTTTTT.

The gene calls are TRBV18 and TRBJ2-7; D gene uncertain. Trimming took 1 base from V and 0 from J, leaving 16 bases between them. CDR1 is KGHSH, CDR2 LQKENI, per germline. CDR3 length: 17 amino acids. This CDR3 reads CASSPLATVPSSYEQYF. In DNA form, the CDR3 reads TGTGCCAGCTCACCACTGGCAACGGTACCCAGCTCCTACGAGCAGTACTTC.

On this clonotype itself: Without the conserved terminal phenylalanine or tryptophan, this CDR3 likely stems from a read error. This chain uses TRBV6-2 or TRBV6-3 with TRBJ2-5; 13 nucleotides agree with TRBD2. The CDR3 is made up of 16 amino acids. Germline-derived CDR1 and CDR2 are MNHEY and SVGEGT. The junction had 12 bases not matched to a gene; V was cut back by 10 bases and J by 4 bases. For the CDR3, the DNA is TGTGCCAACAGCGGACTAGCGGGAGCGGGGCGAGAGACCCAGTACTCC. It is translated as CANSGLAGAGRETQYS.

The chain links TRBV28 to TRBJ1-2; D is unresolved. The V gene's germline CDR1 is MDHEN and CDR2 SYDVKM. This CDR3 contains 14 residues. V dropped 6 bases and J dropped 4 bases, with 15 bases sitting between them. CDR3 sequence (DNA): TGTGCCAGCAGCGCCTCGGTCCGGTCCTATGGCTACACCTTC. Translated: CASSASVRSYGYTF.

To note about this clonotype: Given the absence of the conserved phenylalanine or tryptophan at the CDR3 end, a read error is likely. No DNA is shown, since the ends of the CDR3 on it are uncertain; the CDR3 is the one TCRdb lists. This chain connects TRBV23-1 to TRBJ2-7. TRBV23-1 qualifies as an ORF whose function is uncertain. The CDR3 length is 13 residues, termini included. The CDR3 spells CASSQYFKRLSFI.

Comment on this clonotype: At one boundary the junction diverges from the germline segment, which might be a read error. The V call is TRBV10-3, the J call TRBJ1-5; a possible D gene is TRBD1 (5 bases). The length of the CDR3 is 16 residues. CDR1 ENHRY and CDR2 SYGVKD come from the germline V gene. DNA for the CDR3: TGTGTCATCAGTGAGCGGAACCCAGGGAGCAATCAGCCCCAGCATTTT. It encodes CVISERNPGSNQPQHF.

With regard to this clonotype: Since a much larger clone is just one base distant, this may be a read error. This CDR3 reads CASIRGGEGNTEAFF. In DNA, the CDR3 is TGCGCCAGCATTCGCGGAGGAGAGGGGAACACTGAAGCTTTCTTT. The chain uses TRBV5-1 and TRBJ1-1; no clear D gene. Trimming took 6 bases from V and 1 from J, leaving 16 bases between them. Germline CDR1 reads SGHRS; CDR2 reads YFSETQ. The CDR3 runs to 15 residues.

This clonotype was seen just once. The chain joins TRBV20-1 to TRBJ2-7; 10 nucleotides agree with TRBD2. CDR1 and CDR2 (germline): DFQATT, SNEGSKA (reference sequence). The CDR3 has 12 residues. The CDR3 DNA sequence: TGCAATGGTGGGACTAGCGTCTACGAGCAGTACTTC. As protein: CNGGTSVYEQYF.

As to this clonotype: A junction end diverges from the germline sequence, so it may reflect a read error. The chain combines TRBV29-1 with TRBJ1-1; D is perhaps TRBD1 (5 bases). Germline CDR1 is SQVTM and CDR2 is ANQGSEA. This CDR3 has 12 residues. The CDR3 nucleotides are TGCAGCGTTGGAGGGTCGGGGACTGAGGCTTTCTTT. As protein: CSVGGSGTEAFF.

As for this clonotype: No conserved phenylalanine or tryptophan is present at the end of the CDR3, so a read error is the likely explanation. The CDR3 is CASSPPLEDTQYL. In DNA form, the CDR3 reads TGTGCAAGCAGCCCCCCCCTCGAAGATACGCAGTATCTT. This sequence joins TRBV11-2 and TRBJ2-3; D not resolved. The CDR3 sequence is 13 residues long. Germline CDR1 and CDR2: SGHAT and FQNNGV.

The chain carries TRBV11-1 and TRBJ2-1; D might be TRBD2 (6 bases). The CDR3 spans 16 residues. The V and J ends lost 6 bases and 4 bases respectively, with 19 bases between them. CDR1 and CDR2 (germline): SGHAT, FQDESV (reference sequence). The CDR3 nucleotides read TGTGCCAGCAGTCCCATAACGGGAGTGTATTACAATGAGCAGTTCTTC. Translating gives CASSPITGVYYNEQFF.

For the CDR3, the DNA is TGTGCCATCAGTGCAGGGGTGCTCGGCCCTGAAGCTTTCTTT. Translating gives CAISAGVLGPEAFF. This chain links TRBV10-3 with TRBJ1-1; tentative D call: TRBD1 (6 bases). Looked up from germline, CDR1 is ENHRY and CDR2 is SYGVKD. This CDR3 is built from 14 residues. V dropped 4 bases and J dropped 6 bases, with 15 bases sitting between them.

Concerning this clonotype itself: Germline is not matched at one junction end, which may reflect a read error. The chain carries TRBV4-3 and TRBJ2-1, with 8 bases lining up with TRBD2. The CDR3 covers 17 residues. Germline V lookup: CDR1 LGHNA, CDR2 YSLEER. The CDR3 DNA reads as TGCACCAGCAGCCAAGATCGAACCCTAGCGGGTGACAATGAGCAGTTCTTC. It specifies CTSSQDRTLAGDNEQFF.